A selection of T cell receptor beta chains follows, all from one sample in a study of identical twins. A single record per CDR3 protein comes from TCRdb applying MiXCR to the 5' RACE reads. This sample has fewer than 500,000 distinct CDR3 sequences, with about 13% found just once. The sample was also reused in another study, on yellow fever vaccine responses in identical twins.

The sequenced sample was CD4+ T cells sorted from blood. These receptor sequences come from a woman aged 18-35 years in good health. CDR3s include the opening cysteine and the closing phenylalanine or tryptophan. Each record gives: clone size, J gene, D gene, V gene, CDR3 protein, CDR3 DNA. The D gene is left open where the match is weak. For some rows the clone size is stated as once, few or many, or as a class when expanded; others skip it.

size: -; J: TRBJ2-7; D: TRBD2; V: TRBV2; CDR3: CASTQIAGRSYEQYF; DNA: TGTGCCAGCACGCAAATAGCGGGGAGGTCCTACGAGCAGTACTTC
size: few; J: TRBJ2-1; D: TRBD2; V: TRBV7-3; CDR3: CASSLHHLAGGANEQFF; DNA: TGTGCCAGCAGCCTTCACCACCTAGCGGGGGGGGCCAATGAGCAGTTCTTC
size: few; J: TRBJ2-3; D: -; V: TRBV7-9; CDR3: CASSLAPWAGHTDTQYF; DNA: TGTGCCAGCAGCTTAGCTCCTTGGGCGGGGCACACAGATACGCAGTATTTT
size: -; J: TRBJ2-5; D: -; V: TRBV7-9; CDR3: CASSVGQTLQETQYF; DNA: TGTGCCAGCAGCGTGGGACAAACTCTCCAAGAGACCCAGTACTTC
size: -; J: TRBJ2-6; D: -; V: TRBV9; CDR3: CASSSSTGMSFSGANVLTF; DNA: TGTGCCAGCAGCTCGAGTACAGGGATGAGCTTCTCTGGGGCCAACGTCCTGACTTTC
size: -; J: TRBJ2-3; D: -; V: TRBV6-6; CDR3: CASSYERGSAQYF; DNA: TGTGCCAGCAGTTACGAACGGGGATCGGCGCAGTATTTT
size: -; J: TRBJ2-3; D: TRBD2; V: TRBV7-2; CDR3: CASSPTSAVETDTQYF; DNA: TGTGCCAGCAGCCCCACTAGCGCGGTCGAAACAGATACGCAGTATTTT
size: few; J: TRBJ2-7; D: TRBD2; V: TRBV2; CDR3: CAFRRAGSSYEQYF; DNA: TGTGCCTTTCGTAGAGCGGGGAGCTCCTACGAGCAGTACTTC
size: -; J: TRBJ2-4; D: -; V: TRBV12-3/TRBV12-4; CDR3: CASTPSPPGLAKNIQYF; DNA: TGTGCCAGCACCCCAAGTCCACCAGGGCTAGCCAAAAACATTCAGTACTTC
size: many; J: TRBJ1-1; D: -; V: TRBV5-1; CDR3: CASSLTTAAQNTEAFF; DNA: TGCGCCAGCAGCTTGACCACGGCGGCCCAAAACACTGAAGCTTTCTTT
size: few; J: TRBJ2-1; D: -; V: TRBV7-9; CDR3: CASSNDRDTSGNEQFF; DNA: TGTGCCAGCAGCAACGACCGGGACACCAGCGGGAATGAGCAGTTCTTC
size: few; J: TRBJ2-2; D: -; V: TRBV5-1; CDR3: CASRWGYNTGELFF; DNA: TGCGCCAGCAGATGGGGTTATAACACCGGGGAGCTGTTTTTT
size: once; J: TRBJ1-3; D: -; V: TRBV7-9; CDR3: CASSTVNTIYF; DNA: TGTGCCAGCAGCACCGTAAACACCATATATTTT
size: many; J: TRBJ2-5; D: -; V: TRBV5-1; CDR3: CASSVNQETQYF; DNA: TGCGCCAGCAGCGTTAACCAAGAGACCCAGTACTTC
size: -; J: TRBJ1-1; D: TRBD1; V: TRBV6-5; CDR3: CASSYGQGGMNTEAFF; DNA: TGTGCCAGCAGTTACGGACAGGGTGGAATGAACACTGAAGCTTTCTTT
size: few; J: TRBJ2-2; D: -; V: TRBV27; CDR3: CASSPTTRATGELFF; DNA: TGTGCCAGCAGTCCGACGACTAGAGCCACCGGGGAGCTGTTTTTT
size: -; J: TRBJ2-3; D: -; V: TRBV19; CDR3: CASTMEDTQYF; DNA: TGTGCCAGTACCATGGAAGATACGCAGTATTTT
size: few; J: TRBJ2-7; D: TRBD2; V: TRBV7-6; CDR3: CASSLEGTSDEQYF; DNA: TGTGCCAGCAGCTTGGAGGGGACTAGTGACGAGCAGTACTTC
size: -; J: TRBJ2-3; D: -; V: TRBV3-1; CDR3: CASSQEPSTDTQYF; DNA: TGTGCCAGCAGCCAAGAACCCAGCACAGATACGCAGTATTTT
size: -; J: TRBJ2-1; D: TRBD1; V: TRBV7-8; CDR3: CASSPDRVSYNEQFF; DNA: TGTGCCAGCAGCCCCGACAGGGTTTCCTACAATGAGCAGTTCTTC
size: few; J: TRBJ2-1; D: -; V: TRBV18; CDR3: CASSPPLAGLGGNEQFF; DNA: TGTGCCAGCTCACCACCATTGGCGGGGCTAGGGGGAAATGAGCAGTTCTTC
size: -; J: TRBJ2-3; D: -; V: TRBV4-3; CDR3: CASSQRPPGSVADTQYF; DNA: TGCGCCAGCAGCCAAAGACCCCCGGGTAGTGTCGCAGATACGCAGTATTTT
size: -; J: TRBJ1-1; D: -; V: TRBV6-2/TRBV6-3; CDR3: CASSTGTAMNTEAFF; DNA: TGTGCCAGCAGTACCGGGACGGCCATGAACACTGAAGCTTTCTTT
size: -; J: TRBJ2-2; D: TRBD1; V: TRBV12-3/TRBV12-4; CDR3: CASSPTIGTGDTGELFF; DNA: TGTGCCAGCAGCCCGACAATCGGGACAGGGGACACCGGGGAGCTGTTTTTT